The following is a T cell receptor (beta chain) sequence with its context. What it binds is unknown. In germline, CDR1 is MNHEY, CDR2 SMNVEV (reference sequence). Losses at the gene ends were 3 bases for V and 2 bases for J; bases not matched to a gene: 7. This CDR3 is built from 16 residues. Only in-frame clones appear in the TCRdb table, and some are missing; sequencing was by immunoSEQ multiplex PCR. The sample includes about 130,000 clones, just under 85% seen only once; the top ten take 25% to 30%. The source of the sample is a study of cytomegalovirus exposure and HLA in healthy donors. Notes on the study in general: Altogether, around 160 TCR beta chains were recorded as cytomegalovirus-associated. Most sequenced TCRs were rare (though some public TCRs occurred in many donors).

This receptor was identified in a man between 25 and 39 years old in good health and CMV-seropositive. Sequenced sample: PBMCs. The chain employs TRBV27 and TRBJ2-3, with 8 bases aligning to TRBD2. CDR3 in amino acids: CASSFKSGGNTDTQYF. The DNA for the CDR3 is TGTGCCAGCAGTTTTAAGAGCGGGGGAAACACAGATACGCAGTATTTT.